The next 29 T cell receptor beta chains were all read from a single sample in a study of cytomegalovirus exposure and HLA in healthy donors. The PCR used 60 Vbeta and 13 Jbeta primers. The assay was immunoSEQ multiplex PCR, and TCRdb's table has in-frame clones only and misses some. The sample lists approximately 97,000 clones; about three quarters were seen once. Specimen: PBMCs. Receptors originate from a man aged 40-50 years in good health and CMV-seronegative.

For the CDR3, the DNA is TGTGCCAGCAGCTTAGGACAATACAATGAGCAGTTCTTC. It codes for CASSLGQYNEQFF. V is TRBV7-9 and J is TRBJ2-1; the D is unclear. Deletions cut 1 base from V and 4 bases from J, with 5 bases between. The germline V gene has CDR1 SEHNR and CDR2 FQNEAQ (reference sequence). The CDR3 totals 13 residues.

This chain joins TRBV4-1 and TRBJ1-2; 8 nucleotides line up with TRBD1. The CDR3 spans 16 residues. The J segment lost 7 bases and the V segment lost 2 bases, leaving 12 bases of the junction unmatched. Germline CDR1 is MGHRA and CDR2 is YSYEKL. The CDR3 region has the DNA TGCGCCAGCAGCCAAATCCGCCAGGGGGCGCGTGGTGGCTACACCTTC. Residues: CASSQIRQGARGGYTF.

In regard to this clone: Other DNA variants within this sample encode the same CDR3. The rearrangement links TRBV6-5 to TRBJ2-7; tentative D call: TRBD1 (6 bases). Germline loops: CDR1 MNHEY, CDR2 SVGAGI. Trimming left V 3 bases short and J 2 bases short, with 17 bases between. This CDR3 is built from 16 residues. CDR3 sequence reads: CASSYGSPGDTYEQYF. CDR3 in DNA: TGTGCCAGCAGTTATGGGAGTCCAGGGGATACCTACGAGCAGTACTTC.

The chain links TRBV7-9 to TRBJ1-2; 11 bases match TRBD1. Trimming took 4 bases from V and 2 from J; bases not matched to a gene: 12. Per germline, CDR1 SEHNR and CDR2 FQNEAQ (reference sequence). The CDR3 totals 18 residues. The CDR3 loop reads CASSSLGQGALGNYGYTF. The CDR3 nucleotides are TGTGCCAGCAGCTCCCTCGGACAGGGGGCGCTGGGGAACTATGGCTACACCTTC.

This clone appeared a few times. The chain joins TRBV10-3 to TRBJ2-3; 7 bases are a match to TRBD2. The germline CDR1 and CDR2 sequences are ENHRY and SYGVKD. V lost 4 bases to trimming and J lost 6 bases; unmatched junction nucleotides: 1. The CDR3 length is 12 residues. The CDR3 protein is CAISATSDTQYF. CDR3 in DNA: TGTGCCATCAGTGCGACTAGCGATACGCAGTATTTT.

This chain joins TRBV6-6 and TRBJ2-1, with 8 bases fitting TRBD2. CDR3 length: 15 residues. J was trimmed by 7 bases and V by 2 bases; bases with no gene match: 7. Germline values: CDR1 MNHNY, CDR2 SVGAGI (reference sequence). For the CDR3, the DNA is TGTGCCAGCAGTTACGGCCGGACTAGCTCAAATGAGCAGTTCTTC. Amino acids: CASSYGRTSSNEQFF.

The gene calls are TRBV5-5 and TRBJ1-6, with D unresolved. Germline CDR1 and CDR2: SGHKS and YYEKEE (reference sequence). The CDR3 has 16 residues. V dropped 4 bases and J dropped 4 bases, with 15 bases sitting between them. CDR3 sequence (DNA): TGTGCCAGCAGCCTAAAGTCTCGGGGATATAATTCACCCCTCCACTTT. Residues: CASSLKSRGYNSPLHF.

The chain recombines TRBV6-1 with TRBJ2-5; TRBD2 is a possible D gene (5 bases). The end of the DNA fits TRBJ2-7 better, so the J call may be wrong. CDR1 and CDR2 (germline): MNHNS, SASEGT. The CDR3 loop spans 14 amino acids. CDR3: CASSLSGNSYEQYF. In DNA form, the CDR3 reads TGTGCCAGCAGTCTTTCCGGGAACTCCTACGAGCAGTACTTC.

The CDR3 loop is CAISGGTGKNSPLHF. The CDR3 DNA follows: TGTGCCATCAGTGGCGGGACAGGGAAAAATTCACCCCTCCACTTT. The V call is TRBV10-3, the J call TRBJ1-6, with TRBD1 identical over 9 bases. The CDR3 contains 15 residues. Germline V CDR1 and CDR2: ENHRY, SYGVKD. With 4 bases clipped from V and 7 bases from J, the junction kept 5 bases outside the gene matches.

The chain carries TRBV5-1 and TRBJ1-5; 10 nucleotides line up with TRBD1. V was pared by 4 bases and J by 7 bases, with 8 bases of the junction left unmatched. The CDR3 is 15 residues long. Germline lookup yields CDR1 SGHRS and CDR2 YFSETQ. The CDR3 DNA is TGCGCCAGCAGCCCGAGACAGGGGGCATGGCAGCCCCAGCATTTT. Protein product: CASSPRQGAWQPQHF.

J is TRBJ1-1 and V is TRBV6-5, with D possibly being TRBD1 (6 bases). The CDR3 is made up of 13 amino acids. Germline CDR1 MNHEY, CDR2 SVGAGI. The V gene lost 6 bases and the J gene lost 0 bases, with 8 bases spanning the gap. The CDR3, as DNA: TGTGCCAGCAGGGGGGCCCTGAACACTGAAGCTTTCTTT. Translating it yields CASRGALNTEAFF.

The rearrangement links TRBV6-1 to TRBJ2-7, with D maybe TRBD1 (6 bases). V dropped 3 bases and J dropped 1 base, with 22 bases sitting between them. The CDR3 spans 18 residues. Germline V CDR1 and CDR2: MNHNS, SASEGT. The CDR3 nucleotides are TGTGCCAGCAGTGAGTTGGACAGTGTTATTGTTTTATCCTACGAGCAGTACTTC. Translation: CASSELDSVIVLSYEQYF.

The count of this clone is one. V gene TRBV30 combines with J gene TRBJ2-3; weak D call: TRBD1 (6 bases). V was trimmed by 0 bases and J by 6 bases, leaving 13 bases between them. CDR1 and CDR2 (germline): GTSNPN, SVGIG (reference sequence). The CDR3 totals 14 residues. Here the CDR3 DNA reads TGTGCCTGGAGTGTACCAGGGGCGGAGGATACGCAGTATTTT. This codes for CAWSVPGAEDTQYF.

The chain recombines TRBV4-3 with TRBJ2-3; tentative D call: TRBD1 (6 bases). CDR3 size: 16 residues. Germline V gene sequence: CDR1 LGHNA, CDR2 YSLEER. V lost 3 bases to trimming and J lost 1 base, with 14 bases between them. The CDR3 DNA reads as TGCGCCAGCAGCCACCTCGGCCCAGGGGGCACAGATACGCAGTATTTT. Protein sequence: CASSHLGPGGTDTQYF.

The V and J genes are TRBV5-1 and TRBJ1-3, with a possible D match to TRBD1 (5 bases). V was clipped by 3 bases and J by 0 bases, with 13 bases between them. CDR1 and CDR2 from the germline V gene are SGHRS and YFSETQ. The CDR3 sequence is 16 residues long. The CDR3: CASSYTGPGSGNTIYF. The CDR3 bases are TGCGCCAGCAGCTACACAGGACCGGGCTCTGGAAACACCATATATTTT.

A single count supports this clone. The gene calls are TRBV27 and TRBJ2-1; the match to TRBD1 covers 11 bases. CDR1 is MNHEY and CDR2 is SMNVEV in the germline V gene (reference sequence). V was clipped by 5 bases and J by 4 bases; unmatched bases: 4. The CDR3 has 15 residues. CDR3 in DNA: TGTGCCAGCAGTGAGGGACAGGGGGGTTACAATGAGCAGTTCTTC. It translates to CASSEGQGGYNEQFF.

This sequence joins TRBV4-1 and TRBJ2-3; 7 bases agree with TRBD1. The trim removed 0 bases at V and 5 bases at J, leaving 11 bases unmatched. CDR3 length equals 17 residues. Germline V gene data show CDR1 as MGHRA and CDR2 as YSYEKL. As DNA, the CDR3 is TGCGCCAGCAGCCAAGACCACAGGGGTTTCGGGATAGATACGCAGTATTTT. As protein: CASSQDHRGFGIDTQYF.

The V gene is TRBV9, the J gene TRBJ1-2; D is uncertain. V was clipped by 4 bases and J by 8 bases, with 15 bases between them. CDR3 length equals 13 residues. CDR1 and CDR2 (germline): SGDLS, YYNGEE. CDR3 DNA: TGTGCCAGCAGCTTCCAAGAGAGGAGAGGCTACACCTTC. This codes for CASSFQERRGYTF.

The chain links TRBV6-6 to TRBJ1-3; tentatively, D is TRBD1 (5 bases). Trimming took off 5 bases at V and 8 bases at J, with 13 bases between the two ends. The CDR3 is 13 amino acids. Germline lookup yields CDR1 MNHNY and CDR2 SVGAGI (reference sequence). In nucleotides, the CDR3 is TGTGCCAGCAGTGAGGGCGGGGGATACACCATATATTTT. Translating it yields CASSEGGGYTIYF.

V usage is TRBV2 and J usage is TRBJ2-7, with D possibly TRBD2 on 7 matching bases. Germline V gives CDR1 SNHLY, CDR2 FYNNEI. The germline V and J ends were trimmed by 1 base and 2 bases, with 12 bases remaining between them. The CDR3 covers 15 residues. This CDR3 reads CASSEGEGGPYEQYF. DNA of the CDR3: TGTGCCAGCAGTGAAGGGGAGGGGGGCCCCTACGAGCAGTACTTC. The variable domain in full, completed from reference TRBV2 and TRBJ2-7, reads EPEVTQTPSHQVTQMGQEVILRCVPISNHLYFYWYRQILGQKVEFLVSFYNNEISEKSEIFDDQFSVERPDGSNFTLKIRSTKLEDSAMYFCASSEGEGGPYEQYFGPGTRLTVT.

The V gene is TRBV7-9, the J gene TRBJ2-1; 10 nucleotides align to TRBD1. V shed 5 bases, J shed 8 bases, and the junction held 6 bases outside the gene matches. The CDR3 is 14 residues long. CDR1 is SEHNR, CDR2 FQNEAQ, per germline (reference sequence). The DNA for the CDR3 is TGTGCCAGCAGCCTGGGACAGGGGAACGATGAGCAGTTCTTC. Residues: CASSLGQGNDEQFF.

The CDR3 here is CASARDRNSGANVLTF. The CDR3 coding sequence is TGTGCCAGCGCCCGGGACAGGAACTCTGGGGCCAACGTCCTGACTTTC. The V gene is TRBV2, the J gene TRBJ2-6; 8 bases are a match to TRBD1. J was trimmed by 0 bases and V by 8 bases; bases with no gene match: 6. This CDR3 comprises 16 residues. Germline assignment: CDR1 SNHLY and CDR2 FYNNEI.

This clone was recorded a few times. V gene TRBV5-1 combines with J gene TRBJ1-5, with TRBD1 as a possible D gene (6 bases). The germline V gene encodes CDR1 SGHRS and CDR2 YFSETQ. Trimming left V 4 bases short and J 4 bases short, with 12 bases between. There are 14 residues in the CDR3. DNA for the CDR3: TGCGCCAGCAGCCAAGGACAGCCTAATCAGCCCCAGCATTTT. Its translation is CASSQGQPNQPQHF.

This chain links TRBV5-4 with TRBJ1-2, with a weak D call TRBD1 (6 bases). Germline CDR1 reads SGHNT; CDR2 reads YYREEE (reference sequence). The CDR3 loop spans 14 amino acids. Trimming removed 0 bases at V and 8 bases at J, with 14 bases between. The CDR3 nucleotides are TGTGCCAGCAGCTTGGCTGGCCAGGGGATCGGCTACACCTTC. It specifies CASSLAGQGIGYTF.

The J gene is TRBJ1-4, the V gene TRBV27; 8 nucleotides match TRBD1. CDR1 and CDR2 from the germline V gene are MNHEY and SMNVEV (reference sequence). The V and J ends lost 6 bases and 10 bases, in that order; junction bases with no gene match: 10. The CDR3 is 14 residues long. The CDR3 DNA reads TGTGCCAGCAGCCAGGACAGGGTACTCGGAAAACTGTTTTTT. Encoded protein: CASSQDRVLGKLFF.

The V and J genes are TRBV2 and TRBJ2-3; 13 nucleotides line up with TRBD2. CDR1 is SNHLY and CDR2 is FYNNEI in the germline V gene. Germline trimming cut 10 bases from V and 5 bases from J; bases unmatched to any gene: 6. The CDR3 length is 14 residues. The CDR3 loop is CATGLAGEEDTQYF. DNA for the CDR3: TGTGCCACCGGACTAGCGGGGGAAGAAGATACGCAGTATTTT.

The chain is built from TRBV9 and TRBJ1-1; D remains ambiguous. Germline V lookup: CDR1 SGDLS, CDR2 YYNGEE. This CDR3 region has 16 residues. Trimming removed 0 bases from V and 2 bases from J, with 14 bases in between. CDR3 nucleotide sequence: TGTGCCAGCAGCGTAGGAACAGCCCTTCAAAACACTGAAGCTTTCTTT. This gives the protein CASSVGTALQNTEAFF. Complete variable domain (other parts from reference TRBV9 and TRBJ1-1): DSGVTQTPKHLITATGQRVTLRCSPRSGDLSVYWYQQSLDQGLQFLIQYYNGEERAKGNILERFSAQQFPDLHSELNLSSLELGDSALYFCASSVGTALQNTEAFFGQGTRLTVV.

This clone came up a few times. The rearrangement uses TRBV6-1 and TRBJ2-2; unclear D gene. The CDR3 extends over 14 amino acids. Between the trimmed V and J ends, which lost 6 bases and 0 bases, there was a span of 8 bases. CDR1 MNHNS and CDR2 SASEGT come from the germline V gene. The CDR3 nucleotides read TGTGCCAGCAGCCCAAATCCGAACACCGGGGAGCTGTTTTTT. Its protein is CASSPNPNTGELFF.

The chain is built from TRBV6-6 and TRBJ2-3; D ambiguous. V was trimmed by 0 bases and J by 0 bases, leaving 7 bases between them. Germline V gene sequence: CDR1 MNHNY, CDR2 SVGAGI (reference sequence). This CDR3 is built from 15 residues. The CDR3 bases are TGTGCCAGCAGTTACTCGGGCTTAAGCACAGATACGCAGTATTTT. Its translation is CASSYSGLSTDTQYF.